Listed below are T cell receptor beta chains from one sample, sequenced in a study of T cells in Graves' hyperthyroidism and ophthalmopathy. TCRdb reprocessed the multiplex PCR reads with MiXCR, giving one entry per CDR3 protein. This table holds approximately 570,000 distinct CDR3 sequences, 20% found once. Material: blood. The receptors shown here come from a man aged 35 to 55 with Graves' ophthalmopathy. The CDR3 runs from the conserved cysteine through the conserved F or W. The D gene is left open where the match is weak. Not all rows give a size; the values are once, few, many and, for expanded clones, a class.

size,V,D,J,CDR3,DNA
few,TRBV18,NA,TRBJ2-7,CASSPGRHYEQYF,TGTGCCAGCTCACCGGGACGGCACTACGAGCAGTACTTC
NA,TRBV5-1,TRBD2,TRBJ2-2,CASSLAAGTNGELFF,TGCGCCAGCAGCTTGGCGGCGGGGACTAACGGGGAGCTGTTTTTT
many,TRBV7-8,NA,TRBJ2-5,CASSPNHLAGETQYF,TGTGCCAGCAGCCCCAACCATCTAGCTGGGGAGACCCAGTACTTC
few,TRBV5-1,TRBD1,TRBJ1-2,CASSAGPGQGINDYGYTF,TGCGCCAGCAGCGCGGGACCGGGACAGGGTATAAACGACTATGGCTACACCTTC
NA,TRBV6-1,NA,TRBJ1-4,CASQEGVGEKLFF,TGTGCCAGCCAGGAGGGGGTAGGTGAAAAACTGTTTTTT
many,TRBV12-3/TRBV12-4,TRBD1,TRBJ1-4,CASSLRTGPNEKLFF,TGTGCCAGCAGCCTACGGACAGGTCCTAATGAAAAACTGTTTTTT
NA,TRBV20-1,TRBD1,TRBJ2-2,CSARGHRDRGSGELFF,TGCAGTGCTAGAGGACACCGGGACAGGGGTTCCGGGGAGCTGTTTTTT
many,TRBV20-1,NA,TRBJ2-7,CSALPFPAGRYEQYF,TGCAGTGCCCTTCCCTTCCCGGCAGGGAGGTACGAGCAGTACTTC
few,TRBV12-5,NA,TRBJ1-2,CASGAAGGNYGYTF,TGTGCTAGTGGTGCGGCGGGGGGAAACTATGGCTACACCTTC
NA,TRBV29-1,NA,TRBJ1-1,CSVGRTGVSTEAFF,TGCAGCGTTGGTAGAACAGGAGTAAGCACTGAAGCTTTCTTT
NA,TRBV24-1,TRBD2,TRBJ2-1,CATSDPTSGSYNEQFF,TGTGCCACCAGTGATCCAACTAGCGGGAGCTACAATGAGCAGTTCTTC
NA,TRBV27,NA,TRBJ1-2,CASSLYPDNYGYTF,TGTGCCAGCAGTTTATATCCAGATAACTATGGCTACACCTTC
many,TRBV4-2,NA,TRBJ2-7,CASSLPGRGPDEQYF,TGTGCCAGCAGCCTCCCGGGACGGGGCCCCGACGAGCAGTACTTC
NA,TRBV5-1,NA,TRBJ2-2,CASSLERAGGELFF,TGCGCCAGCAGCTTGGAACGGGCGGGCGGGGAGCTGTTTTTT
NA,TRBV2,TRBD1,TRBJ2-7,CASTRDRALYEQYF,TGTGCCAGCACCCGAGACAGGGCGCTCTACGAGCAGTACTTC
few,TRBV15,NA,TRBJ1-1,CATDNAGGTEAFF,TGTGCCACCGACAATGCCGGGGGGACTGAAGCTTTCTTT
NA,TRBV9,NA,TRBJ2-3,CASSAGTFLTDTQYF,TGTGCCAGCAGCGCGGGGACTTTTCTCACAGATACGCAGTATTTT
few,TRBV7-2,TRBD2,TRBJ2-4,CASRGLGNIQYF,TGTGCCAGCAGGGGACTAGGAAACATTCAGTACTTC
many,TRBV11-2,TRBD2,TRBJ2-1,CASSPRTSGVWEQFF,TGTGCCAGCAGCCCCCGGACTAGCGGGGTTTGGGAGCAGTTCTTC
few,TRBV12-5,NA,TRBJ1-1,CASGFSTFEAFF,TGTGCTAGTGGTTTTTCGACGTTTGAAGCTTTCTTT
many,TRBV12-3/TRBV12-4,NA,TRBJ2-7,CASTEARGEQYF,TGTGCCAGCACAGAGGCACGGGGGGAGCAGTACTTC
many,TRBV5-1,NA,TRBJ2-1,CASSLRPNEQFF,TGCGCCAGCAGCTTACGCCCCAATGAGCAGTTCTTC
few,TRBV20-1,NA,TRBJ1-2,CSARAGHDYGYTF,TGCAGTGCTAGGGCAGGGCACGACTATGGCTACACCTTC
NA,TRBV20-1,TRBD2,TRBJ2-5,CSADGLAGGSQETQYF,TGCAGTGCTGATGGGCTAGCGGGAGGGTCTCAAGAGACCCAGTACTTC
few,TRBV20-1,TRBD2,TRBJ2-3,CSASVVTSSDTQYF,TGCAGTGCTAGTGTGGTGACTAGCTCGGATACGCAGTATTTT
NA,TRBV2,TRBD1,TRBJ2-1,CASSPIPGQGTVGNEQFF,TGTGCCAGCAGTCCAATCCCGGGACAGGGGACGGTGGGCAATGAGCAGTTCTTC
few,TRBV4-1,NA,TRBJ2-3,CASSPPSVTQYF,TGCGCCAGCAGCCCGCCTAGCGTTACGCAGTATTTT
many,TRBV6-1,NA,TRBJ1-2,CASRRDGNYGYTF,TGTGCCAGCAGGCGTGACGGGAACTATGGCTACACCTTC
many,TRBV2,TRBD2,TRBJ2-1,CASKEAGGAYNEQFF,TGTGCCAGCAAAGAAGCGGGAGGTGCCTACAATGAGCAGTTCTTC
few,TRBV20-1,NA,TRBJ2-7,CSAPDSLREQYF,TGCAGTGCGCCGGACAGTCTGCGCGAGCAGTACTTC
many,TRBV11-2,TRBD1,TRBJ2-3,CASSRRQGAGADTQYF,TGTGCCAGCAGCCGCAGACAGGGGGCTGGGGCAGATACGCAGTATTTT
few,TRBV4-1,NA,TRBJ1-1,CASSQDEGSNTEAFF,TGCGCCAGCAGCCAAGATGAAGGCAGCAACACTGAAGCTTTCTTT
many,TRBV3-1,TRBD2,TRBJ2-1,CASQGVAGGSYNEQFF,TGTGCCTCCCAGGGGGTAGCGGGGGGCTCCTACAATGAGCAGTTCTTC
NA,TRBV6-1,NA,TRBJ1-1,CASSEIQGNTEAFF,TGTGCCAGCAGTGAGATTCAGGGAAACACTGAAGCTTTCTTT
NA,TRBV12-3/TRBV12-4,NA,TRBJ2-7,CASSLNRRVHEQYF,TGTGCCAGCAGTTTAAACAGGAGAGTCCACGAGCAGTACTTC
NA,TRBV5-1,NA,TRBJ2-7,CASNPTRPGYEQYF,TGCGCCAGCAACCCGACTAGGCCCGGTTACGAGCAGTACTTC
many,TRBV20-1,TRBD2,TRBJ2-1,CSAKGTSRGYNEQFF,TGCAGTGCTAAAGGGACTAGCAGGGGGTACAATGAGCAGTTCTTC
few,TRBV4-2,NA,TRBJ2-7,CASSQDLAGVTPAYEQYF,TGTGCCAGCAGCCAAGATTTGGCAGGGGTCACCCCTGCCTACGAGCAGTACTTC
many,TRBV12-3/TRBV12-4,TRBD2,TRBJ2-1,CASSPGGYSYNEQFF,TGTGCCAGCAGTCCCGGGGGGTACTCCTACAATGAGCAGTTCTTC